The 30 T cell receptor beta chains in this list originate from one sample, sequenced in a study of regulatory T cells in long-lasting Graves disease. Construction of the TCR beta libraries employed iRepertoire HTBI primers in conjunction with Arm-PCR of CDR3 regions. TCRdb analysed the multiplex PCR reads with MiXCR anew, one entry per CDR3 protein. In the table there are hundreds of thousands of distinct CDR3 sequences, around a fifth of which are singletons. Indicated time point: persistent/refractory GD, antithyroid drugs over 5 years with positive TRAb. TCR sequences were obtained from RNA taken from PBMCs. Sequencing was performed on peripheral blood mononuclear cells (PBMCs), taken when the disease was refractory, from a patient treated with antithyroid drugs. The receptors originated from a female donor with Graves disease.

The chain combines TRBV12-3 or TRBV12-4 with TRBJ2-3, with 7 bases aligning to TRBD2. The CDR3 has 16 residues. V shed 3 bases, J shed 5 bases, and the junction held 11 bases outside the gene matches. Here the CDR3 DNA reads TGTGCCAGCAGTTTTTCGCCAGCGGGGACGGAAGATACGCAGTATTTT. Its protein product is CASSFSPAGTEDTQYF.

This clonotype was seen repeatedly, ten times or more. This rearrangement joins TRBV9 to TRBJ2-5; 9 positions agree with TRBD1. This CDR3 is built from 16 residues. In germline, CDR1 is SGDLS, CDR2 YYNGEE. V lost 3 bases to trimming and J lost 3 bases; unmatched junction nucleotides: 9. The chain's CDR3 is CASSDTTTGGEETQYF. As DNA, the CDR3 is TGTGCCAGCAGCGACACTACCACAGGGGGCGAAGAGACCCAGTACTTC.

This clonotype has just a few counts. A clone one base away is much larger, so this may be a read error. Here the CDR3 DNA reads TGTGCCAGCAGTTGGGCGGGCGGGAGTTTTTCCTACGAGCAGTACTTC. It translates to CASSWAGGSFSYEQYF. The chain carries TRBV28 and TRBJ2-7; TRBD2 matches 7 bases. This CDR3 has 16 residues. Germline V gene lookup returns CDR1 MDHEN and CDR2 SYDVKM. The J segment lost 1 base and the V segment lost 4 bases, leaving 10 bases of the junction unmatched.

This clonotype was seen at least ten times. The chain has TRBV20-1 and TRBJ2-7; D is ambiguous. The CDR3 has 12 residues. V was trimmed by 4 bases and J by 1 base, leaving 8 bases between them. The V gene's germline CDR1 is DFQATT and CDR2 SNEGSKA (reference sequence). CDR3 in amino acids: CSATDTSYEQYF. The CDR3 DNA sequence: TGCAGTGCTACCGACACTTCCTACGAGCAGTACTTC.

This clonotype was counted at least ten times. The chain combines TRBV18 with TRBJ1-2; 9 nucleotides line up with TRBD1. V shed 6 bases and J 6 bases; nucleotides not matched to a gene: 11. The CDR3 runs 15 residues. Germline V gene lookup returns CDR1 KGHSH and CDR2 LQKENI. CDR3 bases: TGTGCCAGCTCGGTACTCGGGACAGGGTTGGATGGCTACACCTTC. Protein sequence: CASSVLGTGLDGYTF.

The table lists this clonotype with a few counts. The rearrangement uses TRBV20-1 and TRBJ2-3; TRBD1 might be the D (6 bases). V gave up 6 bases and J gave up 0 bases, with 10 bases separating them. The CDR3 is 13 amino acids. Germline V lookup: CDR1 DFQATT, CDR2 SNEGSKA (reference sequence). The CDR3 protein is CSAHRVSTDTQYF. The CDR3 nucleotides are TGCAGTGCGCACAGGGTTAGCACAGATACGCAGTATTTT.

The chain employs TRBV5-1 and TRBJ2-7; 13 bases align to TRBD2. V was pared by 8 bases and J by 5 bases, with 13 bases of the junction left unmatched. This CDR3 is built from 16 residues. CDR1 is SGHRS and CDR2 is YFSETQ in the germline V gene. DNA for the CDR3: TGCGCCAGGGGGGGACTAGCGGGAAATGAGGGCAACGAGCAGTACTTC. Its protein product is CARGGLAGNEGNEQYF.

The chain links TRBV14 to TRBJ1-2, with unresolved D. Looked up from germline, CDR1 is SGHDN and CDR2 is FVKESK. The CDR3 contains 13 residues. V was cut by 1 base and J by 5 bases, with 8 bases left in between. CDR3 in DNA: TGTGCCAGCAGCCAAGGGCGCCGGTATGGCTACACCTTC. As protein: CASSQGRRYGYTF.

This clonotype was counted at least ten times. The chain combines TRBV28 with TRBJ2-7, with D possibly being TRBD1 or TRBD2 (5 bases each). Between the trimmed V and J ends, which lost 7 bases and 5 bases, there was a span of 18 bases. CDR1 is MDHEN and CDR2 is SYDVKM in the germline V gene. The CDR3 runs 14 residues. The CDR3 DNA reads TGTGCCAGCACCCCACCGGGACCCTTCCACGAGCAGTACTTC. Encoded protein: CASTPPGPFHEQYF.

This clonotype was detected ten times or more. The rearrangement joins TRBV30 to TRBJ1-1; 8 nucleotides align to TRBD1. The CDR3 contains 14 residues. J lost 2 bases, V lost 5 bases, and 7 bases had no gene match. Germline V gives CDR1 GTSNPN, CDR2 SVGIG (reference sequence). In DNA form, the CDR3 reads TGTGCCTGGGGCCCCAGGGGGCGAAACACTGAAGCTTTCTTT. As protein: CAWGPRGRNTEAFF.

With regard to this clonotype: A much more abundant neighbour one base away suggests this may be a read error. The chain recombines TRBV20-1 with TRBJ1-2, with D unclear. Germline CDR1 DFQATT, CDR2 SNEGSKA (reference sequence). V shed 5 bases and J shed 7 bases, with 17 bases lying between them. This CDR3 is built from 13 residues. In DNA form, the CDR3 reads TGCAGTGCTTGCGCGAACGAAGGGTTTGGCTACACCTTC. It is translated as CSACANEGFGYTF.

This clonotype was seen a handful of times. CDR3 sequence: CASSYPKATIDARFSTGELFF. The CDR3 nucleotides are TGTGCCAGCAGTTACCCCAAGGCAACCATCGATGCCAGGTTTTCCACCGGGGAGCTGTTTTTT. This sequence joins TRBV6-5 and TRBJ2-2, with unresolved D. Trimming removed 2 bases from V and 4 bases from J, with 29 bases in between. Germline V lookup: CDR1 MNHEY, CDR2 SVGAGI. This CDR3 is built from 21 residues.

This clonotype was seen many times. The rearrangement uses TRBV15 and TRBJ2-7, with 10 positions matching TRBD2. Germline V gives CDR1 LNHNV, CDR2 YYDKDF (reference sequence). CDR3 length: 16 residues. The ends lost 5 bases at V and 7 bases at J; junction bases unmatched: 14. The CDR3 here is CATSSPGAGGPGEQYF. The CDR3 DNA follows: TGTGCCACCAGCTCCCCCGGAGCGGGAGGGCCGGGAGAGCAGTACTTC.

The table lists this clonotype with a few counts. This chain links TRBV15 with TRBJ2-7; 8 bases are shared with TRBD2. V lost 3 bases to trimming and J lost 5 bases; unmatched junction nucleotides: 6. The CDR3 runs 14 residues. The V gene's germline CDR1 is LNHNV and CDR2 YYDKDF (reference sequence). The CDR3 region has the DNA TGTGCCACCAGCAGGAGCGGGAGTCAGGACGAGCAGTACTTC. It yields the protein CATSRSGSQDEQYF.

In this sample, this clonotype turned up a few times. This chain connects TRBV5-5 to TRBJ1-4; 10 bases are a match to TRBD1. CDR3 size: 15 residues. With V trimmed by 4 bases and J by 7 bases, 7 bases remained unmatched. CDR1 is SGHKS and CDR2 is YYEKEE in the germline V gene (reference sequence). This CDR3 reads CASSEDRGESEKLFF. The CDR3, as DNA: TGTGCCAGCAGCGAGGACAGGGGGGAGAGTGAAAAACTGTTTTTT. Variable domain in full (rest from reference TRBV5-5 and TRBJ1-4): DAGVTQSPTHLIKTRGQQVTLRCSPISGHKSVSWYQQVLGQGPQFIFQYYEKEERGRGNFPDRFSARQFPNYSSELNVNALLLGDSALYLCASSEDRGESEKLFFGSGTQLSVL.

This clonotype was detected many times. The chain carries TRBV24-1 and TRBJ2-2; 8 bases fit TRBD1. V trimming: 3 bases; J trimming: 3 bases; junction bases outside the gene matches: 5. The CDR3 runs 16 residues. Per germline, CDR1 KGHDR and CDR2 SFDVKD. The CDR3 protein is CATSDAGTGYTGELFF. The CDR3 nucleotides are TGTGCCACCAGTGATGCCGGGACAGGATACACCGGGGAGCTGTTTTTT.

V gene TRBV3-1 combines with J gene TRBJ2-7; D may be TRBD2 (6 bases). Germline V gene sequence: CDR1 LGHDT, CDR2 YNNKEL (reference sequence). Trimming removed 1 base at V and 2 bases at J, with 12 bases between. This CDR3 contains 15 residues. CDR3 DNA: TGTGCCAGCAGCCAAGCGGGACTGGGAACCTACGAGCAGTACTTC. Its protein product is CASSQAGLGTYEQYF.

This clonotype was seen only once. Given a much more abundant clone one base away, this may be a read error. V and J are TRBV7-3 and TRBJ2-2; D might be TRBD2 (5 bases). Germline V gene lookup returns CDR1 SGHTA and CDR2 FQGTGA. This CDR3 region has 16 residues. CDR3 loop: CANSLSGGTNTGELFF. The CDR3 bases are TGTGCCAACAGCTTAAGCGGTGGGACGAACACCGGGGAGCTGTTTTTT.

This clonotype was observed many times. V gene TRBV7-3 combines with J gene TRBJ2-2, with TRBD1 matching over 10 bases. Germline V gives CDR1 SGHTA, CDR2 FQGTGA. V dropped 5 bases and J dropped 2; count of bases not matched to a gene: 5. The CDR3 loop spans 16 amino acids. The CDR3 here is CASSRQGAGNTGELFF. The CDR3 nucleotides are TGTGCCAGCAGCCGACAGGGGGCTGGAAACACCGGGGAGCTGTTTTTT.

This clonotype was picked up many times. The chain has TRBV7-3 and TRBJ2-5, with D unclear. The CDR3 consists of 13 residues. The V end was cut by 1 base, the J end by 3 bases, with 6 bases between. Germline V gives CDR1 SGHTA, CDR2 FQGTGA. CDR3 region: CASSLNPEETQYF. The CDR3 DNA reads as TGTGCCAGCAGCTTAAATCCCGAAGAGACCCAGTACTTC.

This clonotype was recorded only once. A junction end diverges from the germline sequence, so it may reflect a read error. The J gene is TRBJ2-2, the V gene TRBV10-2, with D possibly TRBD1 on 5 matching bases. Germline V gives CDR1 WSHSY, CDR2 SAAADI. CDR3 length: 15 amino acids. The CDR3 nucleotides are TGCGCCTCCCTGGAAGGGCCAGGGAACACCGAGGAGCTGTTTTTT. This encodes CASLEGPGNTEELFF.

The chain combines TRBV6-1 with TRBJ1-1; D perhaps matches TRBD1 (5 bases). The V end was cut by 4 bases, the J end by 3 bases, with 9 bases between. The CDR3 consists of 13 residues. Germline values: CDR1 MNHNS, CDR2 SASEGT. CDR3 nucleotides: TGTGCCAGCAGTGCTGTCAGGGACACTGAAGCTTTCTTT. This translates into CASSAVRDTEAFF.

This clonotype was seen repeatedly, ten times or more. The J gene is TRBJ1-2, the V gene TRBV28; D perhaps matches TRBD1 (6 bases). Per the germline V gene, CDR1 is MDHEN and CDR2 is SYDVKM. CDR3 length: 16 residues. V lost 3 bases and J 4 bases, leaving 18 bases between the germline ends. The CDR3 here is CASSFGGGAFGYGYTF. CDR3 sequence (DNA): TGTGCCAGCAGTTTTGGTGGGGGGGCTTTCGGCTATGGCTACACCTTC.

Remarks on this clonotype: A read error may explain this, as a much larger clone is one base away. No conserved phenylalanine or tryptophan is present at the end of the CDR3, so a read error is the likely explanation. CDR3 amino acids: CASSQFRGASYEQYL. DNA for the CDR3: TGTGCCAGCTCACAATTTCGGGGAGCGTCCTACGAGCAGTACCTC. The V and J genes are TRBV18 and TRBJ2-7, with D maybe TRBD2 (5 bases). The CDR3 consists of 15 residues. CDR1 and CDR2 (germline): KGHSH, LQKENI. With 4 bases removed from V and 1 base from J, the gap between germline ends came to 14 bases.

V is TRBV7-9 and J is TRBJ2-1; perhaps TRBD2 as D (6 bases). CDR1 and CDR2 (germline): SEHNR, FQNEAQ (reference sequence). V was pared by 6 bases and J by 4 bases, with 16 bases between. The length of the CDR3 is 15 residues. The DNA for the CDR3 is TGTGCCAGCAGGCGGCCCGGGACTGCATACAATGAGCAGTTCTTC. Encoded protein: CASRRPGTAYNEQFF.

CDR3 residues: CASSLELAGGGSETQYF. CDR3 coding DNA: TGCGCCAGCAGCTTGGAGCTAGCGGGAGGAGGGTCCGAGACCCAGTACTTC. The V and J genes are TRBV5-1 and TRBJ2-5; 11 nucleotides agree with TRBD2. The CDR3 length is 17 residues. V was clipped by 0 bases and J by 5 bases; unmatched bases: 9. Germline loops: CDR1 SGHRS, CDR2 YFSETQ.

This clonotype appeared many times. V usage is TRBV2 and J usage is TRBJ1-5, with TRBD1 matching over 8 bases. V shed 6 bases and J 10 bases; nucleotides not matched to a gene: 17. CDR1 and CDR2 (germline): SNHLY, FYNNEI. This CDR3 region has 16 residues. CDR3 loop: CASRPQGERAEGPQHF. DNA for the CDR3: TGTGCCAGCAGGCCACAGGGGGAACGGGCCGAGGGACCCCAGCATTTT.

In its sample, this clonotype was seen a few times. The CDR3 is CAWSVDRRETQYF. In nucleotides, the CDR3 is TGTGCCTGGAGTGTAGACAGGCGGGAGACCCAGTACTTC. The chain recombines TRBV30 with TRBJ2-5; D is perhaps TRBD1 (6 bases). CDR1 GTSNPN and CDR2 SVGIG come from the germline V gene (reference sequence). The CDR3 length is 13 residues. The V gene lost 0 bases and the J gene lost 5 bases, with 10 bases spanning the gap.

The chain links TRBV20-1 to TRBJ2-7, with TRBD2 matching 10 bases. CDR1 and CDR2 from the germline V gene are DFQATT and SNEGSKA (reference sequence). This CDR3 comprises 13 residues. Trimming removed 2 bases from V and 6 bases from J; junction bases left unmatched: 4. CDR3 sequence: CSARPGLATEQYF. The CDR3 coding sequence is TGCAGTGCTAGACCGGGACTAGCGACCGAGCAGTACTTC.

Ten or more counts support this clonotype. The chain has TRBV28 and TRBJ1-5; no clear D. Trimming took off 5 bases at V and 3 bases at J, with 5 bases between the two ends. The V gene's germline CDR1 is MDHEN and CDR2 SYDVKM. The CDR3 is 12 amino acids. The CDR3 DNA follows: TGTGCCAGCAGTAGTATCAATCAGCCCCAGCATTTT. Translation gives CASSSINQPQHF.